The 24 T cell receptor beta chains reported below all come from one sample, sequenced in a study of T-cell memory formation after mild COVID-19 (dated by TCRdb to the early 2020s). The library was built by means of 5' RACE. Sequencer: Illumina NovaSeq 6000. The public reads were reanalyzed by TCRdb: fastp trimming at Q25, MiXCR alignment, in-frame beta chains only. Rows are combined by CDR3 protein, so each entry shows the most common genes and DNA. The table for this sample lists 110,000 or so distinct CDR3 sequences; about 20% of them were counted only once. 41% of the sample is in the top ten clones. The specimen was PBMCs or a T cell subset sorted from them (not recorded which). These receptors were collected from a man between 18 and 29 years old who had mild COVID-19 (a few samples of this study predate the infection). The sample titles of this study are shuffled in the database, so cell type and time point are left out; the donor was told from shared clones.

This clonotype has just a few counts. The CDR3 loop is CASSFRLSGGKSYNEQFF. Written as DNA, the CDR3 is TGTGCCAGCAGTTTCCGTCTTAGCGGGGGGAAATCTTACAATGAGCAGTTCTTC. The genes are TRBV12-3 or TRBV12-4 and TRBJ2-1; 10 bases are shared with TRBD2. The CDR3 loop spans 18 amino acids. Trimming cost V 3 bases and J 4 bases; bases outside gene matches: 12.

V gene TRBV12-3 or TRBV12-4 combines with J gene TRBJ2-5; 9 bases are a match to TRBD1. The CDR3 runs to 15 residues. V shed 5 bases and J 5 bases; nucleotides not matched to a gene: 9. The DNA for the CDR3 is TGTGCCAGCAGTCCAGGGACAGGGACGGGGGAGACCCAGTACTTC. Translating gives CASSPGTGTGETQYF.

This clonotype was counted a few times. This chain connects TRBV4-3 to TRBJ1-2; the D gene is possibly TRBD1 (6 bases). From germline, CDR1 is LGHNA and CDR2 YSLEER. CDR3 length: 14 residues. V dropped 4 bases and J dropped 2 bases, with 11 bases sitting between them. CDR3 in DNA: TGCGCCAGCAGCCGGACAGAAAACAACTATGGCTACACCTTC. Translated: CASSRTENNYGYTF.

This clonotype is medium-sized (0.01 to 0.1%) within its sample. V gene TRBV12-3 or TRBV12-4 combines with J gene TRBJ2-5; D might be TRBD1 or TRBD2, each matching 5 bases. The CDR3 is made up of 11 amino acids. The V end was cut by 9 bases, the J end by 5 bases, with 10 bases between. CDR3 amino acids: CASGTRETQYF. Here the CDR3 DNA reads TGTGCCAGTGGGACCCGGGAGACCCAGTACTTC.

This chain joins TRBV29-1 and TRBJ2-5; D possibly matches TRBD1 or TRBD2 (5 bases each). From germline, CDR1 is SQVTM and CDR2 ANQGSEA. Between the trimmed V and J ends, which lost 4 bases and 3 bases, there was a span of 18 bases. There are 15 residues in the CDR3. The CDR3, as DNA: TGCAGCGTTGTATCCCGGGGCGATTACGAAGAGACCCAGTACTTC. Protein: CSVVSRGDYEETQYF.

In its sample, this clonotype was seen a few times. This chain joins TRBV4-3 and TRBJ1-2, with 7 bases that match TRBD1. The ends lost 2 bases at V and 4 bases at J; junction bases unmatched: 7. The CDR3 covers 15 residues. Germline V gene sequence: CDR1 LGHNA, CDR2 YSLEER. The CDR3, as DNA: TGCGCCAGCAGCCAATCCGGGGACAGCTTCTATGGCTACACCTTC. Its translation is CASSQSGDSFYGYTF.

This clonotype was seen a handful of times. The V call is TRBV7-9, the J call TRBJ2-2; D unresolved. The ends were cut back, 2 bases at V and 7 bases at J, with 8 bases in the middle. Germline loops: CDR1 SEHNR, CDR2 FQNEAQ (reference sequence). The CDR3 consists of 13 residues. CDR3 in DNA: TGTGCCAGCAGCTTATCTGGGAACGGGGAGCTGTTTTTT. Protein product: CASSLSGNGELFF.

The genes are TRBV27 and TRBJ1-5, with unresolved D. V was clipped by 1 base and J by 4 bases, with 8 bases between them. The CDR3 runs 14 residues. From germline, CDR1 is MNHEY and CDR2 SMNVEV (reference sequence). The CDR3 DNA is TGTGCCAGCAGTTTATTGGGCGGAAATCAGCCCCAGCATTTT. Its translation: CASSLLGGNQPQHF.

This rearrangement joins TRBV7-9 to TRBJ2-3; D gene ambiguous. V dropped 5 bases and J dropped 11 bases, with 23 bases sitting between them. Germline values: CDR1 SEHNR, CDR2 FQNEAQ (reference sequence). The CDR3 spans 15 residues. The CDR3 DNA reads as TGTGCCAGCAGCCTCAATTACCAACCCGGTCCTGAGCAGTATTTT. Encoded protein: CASSLNYQPGPEQYF.

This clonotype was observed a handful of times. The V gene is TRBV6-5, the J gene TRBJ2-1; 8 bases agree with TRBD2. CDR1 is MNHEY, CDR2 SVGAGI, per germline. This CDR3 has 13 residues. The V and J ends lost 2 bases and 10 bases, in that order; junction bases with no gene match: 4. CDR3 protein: CASSYRAGGEQFF. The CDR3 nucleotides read TGTGCCAGCAGTTACCGCGCGGGGGGAGAGCAGTTCTTC.

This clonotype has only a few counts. The CDR3 reads CASSYYGGGTEAFF. The CDR3 coding sequence is TGTGCCAGCAGTTACTACGGGGGCGGCACTGAAGCTTTCTTT. The chain employs TRBV6-5 and TRBJ1-1, with D possibly being TRBD1 (6 bases). The V end was cut by 1 base, the J end by 4 bases, with 10 bases between. Germline values: CDR1 MNHEY, CDR2 SVGAGI. The CDR3 is 14 residues long.

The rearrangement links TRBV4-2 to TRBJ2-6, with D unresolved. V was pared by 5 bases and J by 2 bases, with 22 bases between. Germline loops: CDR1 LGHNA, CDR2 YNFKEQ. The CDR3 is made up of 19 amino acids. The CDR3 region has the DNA TGTGCCAGCAGCTCGGAATTCTCCGGGCCTCCCACTGGGGCCAACGTCCTGACTTTC. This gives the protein CASSSEFSGPPTGANVLTF.

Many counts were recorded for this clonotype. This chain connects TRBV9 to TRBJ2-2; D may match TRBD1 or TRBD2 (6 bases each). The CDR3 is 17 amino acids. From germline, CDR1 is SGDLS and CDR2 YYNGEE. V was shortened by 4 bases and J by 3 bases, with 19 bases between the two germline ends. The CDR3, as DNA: TGTGCCAGCAGCTTAAAGAAAAGGGGGGTAGACACCGGGGAGCTGTTTTTT. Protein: CASSLKKRGVDTGELFF.

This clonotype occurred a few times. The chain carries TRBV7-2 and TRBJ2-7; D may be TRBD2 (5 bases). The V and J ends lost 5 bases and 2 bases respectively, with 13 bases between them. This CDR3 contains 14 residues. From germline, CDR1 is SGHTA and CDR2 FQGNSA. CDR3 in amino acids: CASSPKAVAYEQYF. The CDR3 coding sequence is TGTGCCAGCAGCCCGAAAGCGGTCGCCTACGAGCAGTACTTC.

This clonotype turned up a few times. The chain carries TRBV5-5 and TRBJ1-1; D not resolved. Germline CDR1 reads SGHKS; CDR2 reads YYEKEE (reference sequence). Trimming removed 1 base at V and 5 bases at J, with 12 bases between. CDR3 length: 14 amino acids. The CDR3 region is CASSLTQVLTEAFF. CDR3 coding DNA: TGTGCCAGCAGCTTGACCCAGGTGTTAACTGAAGCTTTCTTT. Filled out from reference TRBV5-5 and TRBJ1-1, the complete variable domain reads DAGVTQSPTHLIKTRGQQVTLRCSPISGHKSVSWYQQVLGQGPQFIFQYYEKEERGRGNFPDRFSARQFPNYSSELNVNALLLGDSALYLCASSLTQVLTEAFFGQGTRLTVV.

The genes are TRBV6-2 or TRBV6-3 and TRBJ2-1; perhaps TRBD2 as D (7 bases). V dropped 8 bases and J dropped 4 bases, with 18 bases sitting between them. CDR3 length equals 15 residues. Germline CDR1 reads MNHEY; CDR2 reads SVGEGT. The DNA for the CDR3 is TGTGCCAGCGCCCGGACGGGGGGCACATACAATGAGCAGTTCTTC. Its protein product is CASARTGGTYNEQFF.

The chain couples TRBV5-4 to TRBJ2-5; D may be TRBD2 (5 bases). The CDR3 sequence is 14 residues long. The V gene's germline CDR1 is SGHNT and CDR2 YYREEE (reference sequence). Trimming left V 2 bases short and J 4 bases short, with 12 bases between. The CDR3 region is CASSFSLARETQYF. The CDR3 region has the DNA TGTGCCAGCAGCTTTTCCCTAGCCCGAGAGACCCAGTACTTC.

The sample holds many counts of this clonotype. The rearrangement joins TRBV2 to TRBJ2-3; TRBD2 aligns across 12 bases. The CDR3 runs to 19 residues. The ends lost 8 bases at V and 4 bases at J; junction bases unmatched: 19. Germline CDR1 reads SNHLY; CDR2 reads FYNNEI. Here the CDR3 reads CASGLLNPLAGGQPDTQYF. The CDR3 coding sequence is TGTGCCAGCGGCCTCCTCAATCCTCTAGCGGGGGGGCAGCCAGATACGCAGTATTTT.

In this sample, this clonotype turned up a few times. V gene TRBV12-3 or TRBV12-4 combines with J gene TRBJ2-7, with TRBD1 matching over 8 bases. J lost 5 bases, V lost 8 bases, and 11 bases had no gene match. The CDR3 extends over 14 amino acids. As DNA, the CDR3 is TGTGCCAGCCTTGGACAGGGAACGGTAAACGAGCAGTACTTC. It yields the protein CASLGQGTVNEQYF.

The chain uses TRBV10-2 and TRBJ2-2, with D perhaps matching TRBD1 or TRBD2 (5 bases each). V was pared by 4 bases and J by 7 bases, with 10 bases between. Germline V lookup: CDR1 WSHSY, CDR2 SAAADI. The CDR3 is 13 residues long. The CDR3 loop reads CASSGGAGGELFF. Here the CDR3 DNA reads TGCGCCAGCAGTGGAGGGGCAGGCGGGGAGCTGTTTTTT.

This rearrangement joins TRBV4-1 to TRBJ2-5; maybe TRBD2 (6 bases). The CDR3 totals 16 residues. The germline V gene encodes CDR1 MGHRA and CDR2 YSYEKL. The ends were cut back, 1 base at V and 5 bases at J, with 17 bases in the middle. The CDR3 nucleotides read TGCGCCAGCAGCCAAGTGCTCGGCGGGGCATCTGAGACCCAGTACTTC. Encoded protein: CASSQVLGGASETQYF.

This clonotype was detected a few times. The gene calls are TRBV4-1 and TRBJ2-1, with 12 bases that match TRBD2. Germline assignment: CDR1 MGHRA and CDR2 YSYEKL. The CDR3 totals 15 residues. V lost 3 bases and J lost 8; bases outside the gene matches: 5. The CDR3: CASSQAGLAGHEQFF. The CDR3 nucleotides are TGCGCCAGCAGCCAGGCCGGACTAGCGGGGCATGAGCAGTTCTTC.

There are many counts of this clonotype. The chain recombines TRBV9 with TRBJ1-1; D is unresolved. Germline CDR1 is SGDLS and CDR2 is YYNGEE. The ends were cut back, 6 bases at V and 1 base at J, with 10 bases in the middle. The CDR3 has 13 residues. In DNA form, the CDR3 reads TGTGCCAGCAACGCCTGGGGGAACACTGAAGCTTTCTTT. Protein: CASNAWGNTEAFF.

The CDR3 loop is CASSIPPRNTEAFF. The CDR3 bases are TGTGCCAGTAGTATCCCACCTCGAAACACTGAAGCTTTCTTT. The V gene is TRBV19, the J gene TRBJ1-1, with D unclear. CDR1 and CDR2 (germline): LNHDA, SQIVND (reference sequence). V was shortened by 3 bases and J by 2 bases, with 10 bases between the two germline ends. The CDR3 spans 14 residues.